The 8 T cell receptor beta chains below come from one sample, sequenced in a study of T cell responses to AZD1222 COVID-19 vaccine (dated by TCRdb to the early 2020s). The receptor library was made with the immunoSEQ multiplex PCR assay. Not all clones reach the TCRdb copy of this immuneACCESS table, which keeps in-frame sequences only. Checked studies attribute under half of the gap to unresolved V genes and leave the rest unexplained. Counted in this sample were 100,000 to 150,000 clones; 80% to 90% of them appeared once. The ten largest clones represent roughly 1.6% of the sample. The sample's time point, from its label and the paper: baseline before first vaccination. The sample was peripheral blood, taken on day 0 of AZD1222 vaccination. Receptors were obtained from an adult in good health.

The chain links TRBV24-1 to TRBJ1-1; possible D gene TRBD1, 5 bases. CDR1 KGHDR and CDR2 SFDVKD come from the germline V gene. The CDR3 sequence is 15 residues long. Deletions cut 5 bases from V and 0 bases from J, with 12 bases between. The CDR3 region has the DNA TGTGCCACCAGTGCGGGGGTTGGAATGAACACTGAAGCTTTCTTT. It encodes CATSAGVGMNTEAFF.

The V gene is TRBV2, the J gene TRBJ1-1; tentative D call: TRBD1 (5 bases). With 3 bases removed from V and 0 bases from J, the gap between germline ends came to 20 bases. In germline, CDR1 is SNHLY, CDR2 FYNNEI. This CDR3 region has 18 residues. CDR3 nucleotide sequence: TGTGCCAGCAGTGATAATAGTCGGAGCGGACAAATGAACACTGAAGCTTTCTTT. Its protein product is CASSDNSRSGQMNTEAFF.

CDR3: CASRARDSFNYGYTF. CDR3 DNA sequence: TGTGCCAGTAGGGCACGGGACAGTTTTAACTATGGCTACACCTTC. The chain combines TRBV19 with TRBJ1-2, with TRBD1 matching over 7 bases. Germline V lookup: CDR1 LNHDA, CDR2 SQIVND (reference sequence). V lost 6 bases and J lost 1; bases outside the gene matches: 8. The CDR3 sequence is 15 residues long.

This CDR3 reads CASSHSSRGWNTDTQYF. The CDR3 DNA follows: TGCGCCAGCAGTCATTCGTCACGGGGATGGAACACAGATACGCAGTATTTT. This rearrangement joins TRBV23-1 to TRBJ2-3; tentative D call: TRBD2 (5 bases). TRBV23-1 has ORF status, its function being uncertain. V was shortened by 3 bases and J by 2 bases, with 18 bases between the two germline ends. The CDR3 consists of 17 residues.

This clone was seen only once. The CDR3, as DNA: TGTGCCACCAGCCCCCGATCGGGGCTCTCACCCCTCCACTTT. This codes for CATSPRSGLSPLHF. The gene calls are TRBV15 and TRBJ1-6; D perhaps matches TRBD1 (5 bases). V was cut by 5 bases and J by 10 bases, with 15 bases left in between. The CDR3 runs to 14 residues. Per the germline V gene, CDR1 is LNHNV and CDR2 is YYDKDF (reference sequence).

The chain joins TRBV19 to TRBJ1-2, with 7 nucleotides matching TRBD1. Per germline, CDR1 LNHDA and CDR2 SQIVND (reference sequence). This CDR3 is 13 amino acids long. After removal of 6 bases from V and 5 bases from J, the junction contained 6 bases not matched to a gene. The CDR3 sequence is CASSPGGDYGYTF. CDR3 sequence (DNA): TGTGCCAGTAGCCCAGGGGGAGATTATGGCTACACCTTC.

The chain's CDR3 is CASSLNRNSVIYGYTF. The CDR3, as DNA: TGTGCCAGCAGCTTGAACAGAAACAGTGTCATCTATGGCTACACCTTC. This chain joins TRBV5-6 and TRBJ1-2; D uncertain. Trimming left V 1 base short and J 4 bases short, with 17 bases between. This CDR3 region has 16 residues. Germline assignment: CDR1 SGHDT and CDR2 YYEEEE.

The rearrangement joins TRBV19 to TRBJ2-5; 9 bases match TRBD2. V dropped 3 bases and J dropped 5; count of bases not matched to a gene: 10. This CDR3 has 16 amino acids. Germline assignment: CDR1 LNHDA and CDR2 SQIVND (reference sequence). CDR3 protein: CASSILASGIGETQYF. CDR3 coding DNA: TGTGCCAGTAGTATCTTAGCTAGCGGGATCGGGGAGACCCAGTACTTC. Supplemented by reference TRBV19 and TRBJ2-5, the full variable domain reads DGGITQSPKYLFRKEGQNVTLSCEQNLNHDAMYWYRQDPGQGLRLIYYSQIVNDFQKGDIAEGYSVSREKKESFPLTVTSAQKNPTAFYLCASSILASGIGETQYFGPGTRLLVL.